These 7 T cell receptor beta chains were all obtained from the same sample, sequenced in a study of identical twins. TCRdb passed the 5' RACE reads through MiXCR, listing each CDR3 protein once. Of 500,000 to 650,000 distinct CDR3 sequences in the sample, about 20% were seen once. In addition, the sample was reused for a study of yellow fever vaccine responses in identical twins.

The sample comprised CD4+ T cells sorted from blood. The receptors were gathered from a woman under 30 in good health.

The chain is built from TRBV15 and TRBJ2-5; D is unclear. Trimming took off 2 bases at V and 2 bases at J, with 9 bases between the two ends. The CDR3 contains 14 residues. CDR1 is LNHNV, CDR2 YYDKDF, per germline (reference sequence). In DNA, the CDR3 is TGTGCCACCAGCAGACAAGTTTCTCAAGAGACCCAGTACTTC. The encoded protein is CATSRQVSQETQYF.

With respect to this clonotype: This may be a read error: a much more frequent sequence differs by one nucleotide. This sequence joins TRBV5-1 and TRBJ1-1, with D perhaps matching TRBD1 (6 bases). CDR1 and CDR2 (germline): SGHRS, YFSETQ. CDR3 length: 14 amino acids. DNA for the CDR3: TGCGCCAGCATCTTGGGGACACCGAACACTGAAGCTTTCTTT. This codes for CASILGTPNTEAFF.

This clonotype was counted a few times. V and J are TRBV5-1 and TRBJ1-3; D not certain. This CDR3 has 14 residues. Germline V gene lookup returns CDR1 SGHRS and CDR2 YFSETQ. V was cut by 4 bases and J by 7 bases, with 15 bases left in between. The CDR3 DNA follows: TGCGCCAGCAGCCCAGGACTGGAGAGGAACACCATATATTTT. Translated: CASSPGLERNTIYF.

The V call is TRBV7-8, the J call TRBJ2-3; D possibly corresponds to TRBD2 (5 bases). Trimming cost V 5 bases and J 2 bases, with 23 bases left between them. There are 18 residues in the CDR3. Germline V gene lookup returns CDR1 SGHVS and CDR2 FQNEAQ. In DNA form, the CDR3 reads TGTGCCAGCAGCCCCACGGGGAACTGGCCATTCTTCACAGATACGCAGTATTTT. Translating it yields CASSPTGNWPFFTDTQYF. The full variable domain, completed using reference TRBV7-8 and TRBJ2-3, is GAGVSQSPRYKVAKRGQDVALRCDPISGHVSLFWYQQALGQGPEFLTYFQNEAQLDKSGLPSDRFFAERPEGSVSTLKIQRTQQEDSAVYLCASSPTGNWPFFTDTQYFGPGTRLTVL.

This clonotype occurred once. The chain joins TRBV20-1 to TRBJ2-1; D perhaps matches TRBD2 (6 bases). The CDR3 length is 17 residues. Trimming cost V 6 bases and J 8 bases, with 29 bases left between them. Germline lookup yields CDR1 DFQATT and CDR2 SNEGSKA (reference sequence). The CDR3 sequence: CSAARHRLARLGDEQFF. As DNA, the CDR3 is TGCAGTGCAGCGCGACACCGGCTAGCGCGGTTAGGCGATGAGCAGTTCTTC.

This clonotype turned up a few times. The genes are TRBV12-3 or TRBV12-4 and TRBJ2-7; the D is unclear. This CDR3 is built from 11 residues. Between the trimmed V and J ends, which lost 6 bases and 5 bases, there was a span of 8 bases. CDR3 residues: CASSRLDEQYF. The CDR3 nucleotides read TGTGCCAGCAGCCGATTGGACGAGCAGTACTTC.

V gene TRBV12-3 or TRBV12-4 combines with J gene TRBJ1-5; TRBD1 might be the D (5 bases). Trimming left V 6 bases short and J 2 bases short, with 11 bases between. CDR3 size: 14 residues. The CDR3 DNA reads TGTGCCAGCAGACTCGGGACGGGCAATCAGCCCCAGCATTTT. It codes for CASRLGTGNQPQHF.